Listed here are 22 T cell receptor beta chains from one sample, sequenced in a study of shared clonotypes between healthy human individuals. Sequencing used immunoSEQ multiplex PCR; TCRdb keeps in-frame clones, though not all of them. The profile covers roughly 2,300,000 clones, with just under 95% appearing a single time and approximately 0.4% taken by the ten largest. Sequencing was carried out using naive CD4+ T cells from PBMCs. Subset of the sample: CD45RA+ positively selected. These receptors were collected from a man aged 18-30 years in good health. Some clones in this sample may be carry-over from other donors' samples.

A remark on this clone: Its ends do not fully match the called genes, so a read error is possible. V is TRBV30 and J is TRBJ2-1; no clear D gene. Germline CDR1 is GTSNPN and CDR2 is SVGIG (reference sequence). This CDR3 is 10 amino acids long. The CDR3 here is CAWGVFGQFF. The CDR3 nucleotides are TGTGCCTGGGGTGTTTTTGGGCAGTTCTTC.

The genes are TRBV18 and TRBJ1-4, with TRBD1 as a possible D gene (5 bases). Germline CDR1 KGHSH, CDR2 LQKENI. V lost 5 bases to trimming and J lost 0 bases, with 7 bases between them. CDR3 size: 14 residues. This CDR3 is CASSDSTTNEKLFF. CDR3 nucleotides: TGTGCCAGCTCAGACAGCACAACTAATGAAAAACTGTTTTTT.

This rearrangement joins TRBV4-2 to TRBJ2-5, with D possibly matching TRBD1 (5 bases). V shed 4 bases and J shed 2 bases, with 20 bases lying between them. The V gene's germline CDR1 is LGHNA and CDR2 YNFKEQ. The CDR3 consists of 17 residues. CDR3 bases: TGTGCCAGCAGCCTGACTGGGAATGTGGGGCCACAAGAGACCCAGTACTTC. It yields the protein CASSLTGNVGPQETQYF.

This clone turned up a few times. The gene calls are TRBV6-5 and TRBJ2-7; D is uncertain. The CDR3 is 13 residues long. The V gene lost 6 bases and the J gene lost 6 bases, with 15 bases spanning the gap. Germline V CDR1 and CDR2: MNHEY, SVGAGI. The CDR3 region is CASSSLILPEQYF. In DNA form, the CDR3 reads TGTGCCAGCAGCTCCCTTATTTTGCCCGAGCAGTACTTC.

J is TRBJ2-7 and V is TRBV11-2; 9 bases fit TRBD2. Per germline, CDR1 SGHAT and CDR2 FQNNGV. The CDR3 runs 17 residues. J lost 3 bases, V lost 2 bases, and 11 bases had no gene match. In DNA form, the CDR3 reads TGTGCCAGCAGCTTATTCAGGATAGCGGGGGTACTCTACGAGCAGTACTTC. It is translated as CASSLFRIAGVLYEQYF.

In regard to this clone: Within the sample, other DNA sequences also encode this same CDR3. The rearrangement uses TRBV29-1 and TRBJ2-5, with a tentative D call TRBD2 (6 bases). Per the germline V gene, CDR1 is SQVTM and CDR2 is ANQGSEA. V lost 4 bases and J lost 3, with 9 bases in between. The CDR3 loop spans 12 amino acids. CDR3 in DNA: TGCAGCGTTGGATGGGGGGAAGAGACCCAGTACTTC. Protein sequence: CSVGWGEETQYF. Combining the CDR3 with reference TRBV29-1 and TRBJ2-5 gives the whole variable domain SAVISQKPSRDICQRGTSLTIQCQVDSQVTMMFWYRQQPGQSLTLIATANQGSEATYESGFVIDKFPISRPNLTFSTLTVSNMSPEDSSIYLCSVGWGEETQYFGPGTRLLVL.

The gene calls are TRBV4-2 and TRBJ1-1; D remains ambiguous. The germline CDR1 and CDR2 sequences are LGHNA and YNFKEQ. Between the trimmed V and J ends, which lost 4 bases and 0 bases, there was a span of 9 bases. The CDR3 is 14 amino acids. The DNA for the CDR3 is TGTGCCAGCAGCCCTTCACGGGTGAACACTGAAGCTTTCTTT. It is translated as CASSPSRVNTEAFF.

The rearrangement links TRBV5-8 to TRBJ1-2; 7 nucleotides agree with TRBD1. Germline CDR1 and CDR2: SGHTS and YDEGEE. This CDR3 spans 14 amino acids. The J segment lost 4 bases and the V segment lost 0 bases, leaving 3 bases of the junction unmatched. The CDR3 region is CASSLGDRFYGYTF. CDR3 DNA sequence: TGTGCCAGCAGCTTGGGGGACAGATTCTATGGCTACACCTTC.

The rearrangement uses TRBV11-3 and TRBJ2-2; D is undetermined. The germline CDR1 and CDR2 sequences are SGHNT and YENEEA. V was shortened by 5 bases and J by 5 bases, with 12 bases between the two germline ends. There are 14 residues in the CDR3. The CDR3 sequence: CASSIGGPTGELFF. DNA of the CDR3: TGTGCCAGCAGCATCGGTGGACCAACCGGGGAGCTGTTTTTT.

The chain joins TRBV14 to TRBJ2-6; D is unresolved. CDR3 length: 17 residues. In germline, CDR1 is SGHDN, CDR2 FVKESK. Deletions cut 4 bases from V and 0 bases from J, with 13 bases between. The CDR3 spells CASSPLGGSSGANVLTF. CDR3 in DNA: TGTGCCAGCAGCCCCCTTGGCGGCTCCTCTGGGGCCAACGTCCTGACTTTC.

The gene calls are TRBV21-1 and TRBJ2-1; TRBD2, as called in the table, went unchecked against the DNA. TRBV21-1 is a documented pseudogene. The CDR3 totals 14 residues. The CDR3 is CAIPGTSIYNEQFF. Here the CDR3 DNA reads TGTGCCATCCCCGGGACTTCCATCTACAATGAGCAGTTCTTC.

This clone has a handful of counts. The chain carries TRBV9 and TRBJ1-1; D is possibly TRBD1 (5 bases). Looked up from germline, CDR1 is SGDLS and CDR2 is YYNGEE. The CDR3 has 12 amino acids. V lost 3 bases and J 7 bases, leaving 10 bases between the germline ends. The CDR3 spells CASSAAGREAFF. For the CDR3, the DNA is TGTGCCAGCAGCGCAGCGGGGCGTGAAGCTTTCTTT. Filled out from reference TRBV9 and TRBJ1-1, the complete variable domain reads DSGVTQTPKHLITATGQRVTLRCSPRSGDLSVYWYQQSLDQGLQFLIQYYNGEERAKGNILERFSAQQFPDLHSELNLSSLELGDSALYFCASSAAGREAFFGQGTRLTVV.

The rearrangement uses TRBV6-1 and TRBJ2-2; D might be TRBD1 (5 bases). The CDR3 is made up of 14 amino acids. Per the germline V gene, CDR1 is MNHNS and CDR2 is SASEGT. V was clipped by 6 bases and J by 4 bases, with 12 bases between them. The CDR3 is CASRWGLGTGELFF. CDR3 DNA: TGTGCCAGCAGGTGGGGCCTCGGCACCGGGGAGCTGTTTTTT.

The rearrangement joins TRBV5-1 to TRBJ1-1; 7 nucleotides align to TRBD1. This CDR3 has 14 amino acids. CDR1 is SGHRS and CDR2 is YFSETQ in the germline V gene. V lost 4 bases, J lost 4 bases, and 7 bases stayed unmatched. The CDR3 spells CASSADRVGTEAFF. The CDR3 DNA is TGCGCCAGCAGCGCAGACAGGGTAGGCACTGAAGCTTTCTTT. The whole variable domain, remainder taken from reference TRBV5-1 and TRBJ1-1, is KAGVTQTPRYLIKTRGQQVTLSCSPISGHRSVSWYQQTPGQGLQFLFEYFSETQRNKGNFPGRFSGRQFSNSRSEMNVSTLELGDSALYLCASSADRVGTEAFFGQGTRLTVV.

The chain has TRBV18 and TRBJ2-1; 11 bases agree with TRBD2. Germline V gives CDR1 KGHSH, CDR2 LQKENI. CDR3 length: 15 amino acids. V gave up 3 bases and J gave up 9 bases; unmatched junction bases: 7. The CDR3 DNA reads TGTGCCAGCTCACCTGTGACTAGCGGGATAAGTGAGCAGTTCTTC. It specifies CASSPVTSGISEQFF.

The chain combines TRBV28 with TRBJ2-5, with D possibly being TRBD1 (11 bases). The CDR3 sequence is 19 residues long. Between the trimmed V and J ends, which lost 3 bases and 2 bases, there was a span of 25 bases. Germline CDR1 is MDHEN and CDR2 is SYDVKM. The CDR3 is CASSLGQGGLAGGQETQYF. The DNA of the CDR3 is TGTGCCAGCAGTTTGGGACAGGGGGGATTAGCGGGAGGTCAAGAGACCCAGTACTTC.

V and J are TRBV7-2 and TRBJ1-4; 9 bases fit TRBD1. Germline V gene sequence: CDR1 SGHTA, CDR2 FQGNSA. The CDR3 extends over 15 amino acids. V dropped 5 bases and J dropped 10; count of bases not matched to a gene: 11. The chain's CDR3 is CASSLQLGQGRKLFF. CDR3 nucleotide sequence: TGTGCCAGCAGCCTACAGCTGGGACAGGGTAGAAAACTGTTTTTT.

The chain links TRBV5-1 to TRBJ2-5; D unresolved. Germline V gene lookup returns CDR1 SGHRS and CDR2 YFSETQ. CDR3 length equals 14 residues. Trimming cost V 4 bases and J 2 bases, with 12 bases left between them. CDR3 nucleotides: TGCGCCAGCAGCCCCGTCATGGAACAAGAGACCCAGTACTTC. It yields the protein CASSPVMEQETQYF.

The chain carries TRBV9 and TRBJ2-2, with TRBD2 matching over 10 bases. The CDR3 has 16 residues. V shed 6 bases, J shed 4 bases, and the junction held 9 bases outside the gene matches. CDR1 is SGDLS and CDR2 is YYNGEE in the germline V gene. CDR3 sequence (DNA): TGTGCCAGCACCGGTCTAGCGGGAGTTGGCACCGGGGAGCTGTTTTTT. Translated, it gives CASTGLAGVGTGELFF. The complete variable domain, with remaining parts taken from reference TRBV9 and TRBJ2-2, reads DSGVTQTPKHLITATGQRVTLRCSPRSGDLSVYWYQQSLDQGLQFLIQYYNGEERAKGNILERFSAQQFPDLHSELNLSSLELGDSALYFCASTGLAGVGTGELFFGEGSRLTVL.

The rearrangement links TRBV6-5 to TRBJ1-2; possibly TRBD1 for D (6 bases). Trimming took 2 bases from V and 8 from J, leaving 12 bases between them. The CDR3 has 13 amino acids. Germline values: CDR1 MNHEY, CDR2 SVGAGI. The CDR3 DNA follows: TGTGCCAGCAGTTACACAGGGCAGCACGGCTACACCTTC. Residues: CASSYTGQHGYTF.

The genes are TRBV28 and TRBJ1-5; no firm D call. Trimming shortened V by 11 bases and J by 3 bases, and 17 bases separated the two germline ends. CDR1 and CDR2 from the germline V gene are MDHEN and SYDVKM. This CDR3 has 14 residues. Here the CDR3 DNA reads TGTGCCGGAGGCTCTGTAGCGTACAATCAGCCCCAGCATTTT. This codes for CAGGSVAYNQPQHF.

V and J are TRBV30 and TRBJ1-2; 8 nucleotides agree with TRBD1. Germline V lookup: CDR1 GTSNPN, CDR2 SVGIG (reference sequence). V lost 3 bases and J lost 8; bases outside the gene matches: 14. This CDR3 contains 15 residues. The CDR3 region is CAWRWVFSGGEGYTF. The CDR3 DNA reads as TGTGCCTGGAGATGGGTCTTCTCAGGGGGCGAGGGCTACACCTTC.